These T cell receptor beta chains were read from a single sample in a study of CD8 T cells in Susac syndrome. Via MiXCR, TCRdb re-called the immunoSEQ multiplex PCR reads, giving one row per CDR3 protein. This sample has about 76,000 distinct CDR3 sequences, with roughly 92% found just once. The sample comprised CD8+ T cells from PBMCs. All receptors come from a human donor with Susac syndrome. Both conserved end residues are part of each CDR3. The D gene is left open where the match is weak.

cdr3_nt: TGCAGTGCTAGAGAAGGGGCTAATGAAAAACTGTTTTTT
cdr3_aa: CSAREGANEKLFF
v_call: TRBV20-1
d_call: NA
j_call: TRBJ1-4

cdr3_nt: TGTGCCAGCAGCTTGTCTGGGAATTTGAACACTGAAGCTTTCTTT
cdr3_aa: CASSLSGNLNTEAFF
v_call: TRBV7-8
d_call: NA
j_call: TRBJ1-1

cdr3_nt: TGCGCCAGCAGCCAAGATCGGGGCCAGGACTATGGCTACACCTTC
cdr3_aa: CASSQDRGQDYGYTF
v_call: TRBV4-3
d_call: NA
j_call: TRBJ1-2

cdr3_nt: TGTGCCAGCACCTCGGTTAGCGGGAGTTCTAGGAGTGAGCAGTTCTTC
cdr3_aa: CASTSVSGSSRSEQFF
v_call: TRBV7-8
d_call: TRBD2
j_call: TRBJ2-1

cdr3_nt: TGTGCCAGCAGTATGGGACTCCACAATGAGCAGTTCTTC
cdr3_aa: CASSMGLHNEQFF
v_call: TRBV12-3/TRBV12-4
d_call: NA
j_call: TRBJ2-1

cdr3_nt: TGTGCCAGTAGTGTGACAGGGGAGTATGGCTACACCTTC
cdr3_aa: CASSVTGEYGYTF
v_call: TRBV19
d_call: TRBD1
j_call: TRBJ1-2

cdr3_nt: TGCAGTGCCTACGACGGACGGGGATTTTCACCCCTCCACTTT
cdr3_aa: CSAYDGRGFSPLHF
v_call: TRBV20-1
d_call: NA
j_call: TRBJ1-6

cdr3_nt: TGCAGTGCTAAGGGGGCCAACTACGAGCAGTACTTC
cdr3_aa: CSAKGANYEQYF
v_call: TRBV20-1
d_call: TRBD1
j_call: TRBJ2-7

cdr3_nt: TGTGCCTGGAGTCTCCCCCTCTCCGGCGGGGAGCTGTTTTTT
cdr3_aa: CAWSLPLSGGELFF
v_call: TRBV30
d_call: NA
j_call: TRBJ2-2

cdr3_nt: TGTGCCAGCAGCCAACCAAACTCCGGGACAGGAAACCATGGCTACACCTTC
cdr3_aa: CASSQPNSGTGNHGYTF
v_call: TRBV4-2
d_call: TRBD1
j_call: TRBJ1-2

cdr3_nt: TGTGCCAGCAGCGTAAACCAGATCAATGAGCAGTTCTTC
cdr3_aa: CASSVNQINEQFF
v_call: TRBV9
d_call: NA
j_call: TRBJ2-1

cdr3_nt: TGTGCCAGCAGGGGTGGGAGGATCAATGAGCAGTTCTTC
cdr3_aa: CASRGGRINEQFF
v_call: TRBV6-2/TRBV6-3
d_call: NA
j_call: TRBJ2-1

cdr3_nt: TGCAGTCCCAGGGTGGCGGGCACCGGGGAGCTGTTTTTT
cdr3_aa: CSPRVAGTGELFF
v_call: TRBV20-1
d_call: NA
j_call: TRBJ2-2